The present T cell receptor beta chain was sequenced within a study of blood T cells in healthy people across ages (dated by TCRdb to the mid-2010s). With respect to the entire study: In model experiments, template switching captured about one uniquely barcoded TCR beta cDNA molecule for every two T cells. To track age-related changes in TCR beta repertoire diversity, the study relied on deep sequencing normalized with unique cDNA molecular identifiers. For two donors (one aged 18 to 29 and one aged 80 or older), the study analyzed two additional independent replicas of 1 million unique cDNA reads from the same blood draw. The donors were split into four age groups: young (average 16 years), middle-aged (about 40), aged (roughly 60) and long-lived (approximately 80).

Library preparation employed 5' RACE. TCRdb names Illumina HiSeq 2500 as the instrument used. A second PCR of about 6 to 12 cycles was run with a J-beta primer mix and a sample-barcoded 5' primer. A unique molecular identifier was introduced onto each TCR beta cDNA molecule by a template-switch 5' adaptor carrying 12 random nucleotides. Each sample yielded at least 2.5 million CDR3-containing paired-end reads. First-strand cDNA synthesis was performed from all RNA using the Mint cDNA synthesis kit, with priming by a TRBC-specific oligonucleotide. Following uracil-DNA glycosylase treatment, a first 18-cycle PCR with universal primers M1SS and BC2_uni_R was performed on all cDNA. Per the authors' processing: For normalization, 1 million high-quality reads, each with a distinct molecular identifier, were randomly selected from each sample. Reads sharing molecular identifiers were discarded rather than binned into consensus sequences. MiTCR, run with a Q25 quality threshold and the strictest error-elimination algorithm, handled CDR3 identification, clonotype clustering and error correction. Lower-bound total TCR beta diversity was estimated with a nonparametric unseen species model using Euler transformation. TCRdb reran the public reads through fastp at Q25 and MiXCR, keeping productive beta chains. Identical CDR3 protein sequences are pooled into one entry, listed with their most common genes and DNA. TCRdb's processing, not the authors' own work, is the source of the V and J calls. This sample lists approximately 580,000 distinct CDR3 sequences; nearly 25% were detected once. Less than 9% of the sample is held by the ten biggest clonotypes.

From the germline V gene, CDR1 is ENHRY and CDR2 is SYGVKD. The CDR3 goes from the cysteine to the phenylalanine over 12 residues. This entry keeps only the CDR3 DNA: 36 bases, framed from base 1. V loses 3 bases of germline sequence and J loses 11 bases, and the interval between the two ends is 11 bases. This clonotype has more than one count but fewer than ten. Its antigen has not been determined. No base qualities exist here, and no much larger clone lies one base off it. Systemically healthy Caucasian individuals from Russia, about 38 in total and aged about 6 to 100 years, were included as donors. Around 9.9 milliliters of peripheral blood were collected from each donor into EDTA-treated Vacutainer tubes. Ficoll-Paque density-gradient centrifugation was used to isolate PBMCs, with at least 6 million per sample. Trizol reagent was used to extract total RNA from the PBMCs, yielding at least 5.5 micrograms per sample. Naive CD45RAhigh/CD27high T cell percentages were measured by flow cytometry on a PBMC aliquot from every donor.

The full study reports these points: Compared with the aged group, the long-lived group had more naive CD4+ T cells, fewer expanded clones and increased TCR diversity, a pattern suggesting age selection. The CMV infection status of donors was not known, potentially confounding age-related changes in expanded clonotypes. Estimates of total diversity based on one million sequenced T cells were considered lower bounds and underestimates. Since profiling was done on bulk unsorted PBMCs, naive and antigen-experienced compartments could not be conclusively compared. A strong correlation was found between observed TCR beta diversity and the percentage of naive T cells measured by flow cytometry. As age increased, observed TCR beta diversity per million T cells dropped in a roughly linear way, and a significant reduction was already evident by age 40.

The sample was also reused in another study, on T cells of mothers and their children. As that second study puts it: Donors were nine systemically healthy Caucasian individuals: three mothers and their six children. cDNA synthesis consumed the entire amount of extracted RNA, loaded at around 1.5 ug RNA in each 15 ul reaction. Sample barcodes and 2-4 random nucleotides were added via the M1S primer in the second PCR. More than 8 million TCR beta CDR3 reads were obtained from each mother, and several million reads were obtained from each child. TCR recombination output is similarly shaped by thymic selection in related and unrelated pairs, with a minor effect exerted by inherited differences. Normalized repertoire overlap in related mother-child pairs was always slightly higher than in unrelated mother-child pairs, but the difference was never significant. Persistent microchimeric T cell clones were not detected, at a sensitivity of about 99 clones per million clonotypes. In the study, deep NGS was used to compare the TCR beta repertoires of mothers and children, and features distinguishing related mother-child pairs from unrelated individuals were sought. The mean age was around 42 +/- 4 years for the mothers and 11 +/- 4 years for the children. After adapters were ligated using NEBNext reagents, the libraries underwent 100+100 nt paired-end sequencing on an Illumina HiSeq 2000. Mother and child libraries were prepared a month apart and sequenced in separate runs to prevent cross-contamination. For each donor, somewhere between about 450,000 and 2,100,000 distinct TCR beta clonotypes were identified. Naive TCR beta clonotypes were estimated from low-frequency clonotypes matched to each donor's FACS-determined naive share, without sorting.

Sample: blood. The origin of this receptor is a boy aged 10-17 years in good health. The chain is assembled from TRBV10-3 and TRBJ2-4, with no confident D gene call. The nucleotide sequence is TGTGCCATCAGTGATGGGCCTCAACTTCAGTACTTC. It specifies CAISDGPQLQYF.